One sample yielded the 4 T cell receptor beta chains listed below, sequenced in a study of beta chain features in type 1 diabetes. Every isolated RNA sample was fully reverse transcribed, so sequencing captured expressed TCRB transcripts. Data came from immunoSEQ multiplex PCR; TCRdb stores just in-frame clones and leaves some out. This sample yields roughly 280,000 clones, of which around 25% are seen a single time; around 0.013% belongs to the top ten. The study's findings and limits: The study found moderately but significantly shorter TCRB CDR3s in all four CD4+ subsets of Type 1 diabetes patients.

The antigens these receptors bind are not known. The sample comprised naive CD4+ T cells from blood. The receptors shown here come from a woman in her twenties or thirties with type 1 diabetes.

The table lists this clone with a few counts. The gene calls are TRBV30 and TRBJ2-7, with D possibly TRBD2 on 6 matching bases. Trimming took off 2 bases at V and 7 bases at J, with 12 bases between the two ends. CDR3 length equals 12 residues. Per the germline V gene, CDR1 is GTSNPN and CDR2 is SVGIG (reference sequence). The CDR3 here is CAWSRRVGEQYF. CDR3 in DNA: TGTGCCTGGAGTAGGAGGGTTGGGGAGCAGTACTTC.

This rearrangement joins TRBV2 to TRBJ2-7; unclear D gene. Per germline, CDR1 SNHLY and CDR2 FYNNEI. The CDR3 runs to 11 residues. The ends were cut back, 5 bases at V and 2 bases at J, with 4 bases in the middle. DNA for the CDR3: TGTGCCAGCAGTCAGACCTACGAGCAGTACTTC. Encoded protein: CASSQTYEQYF. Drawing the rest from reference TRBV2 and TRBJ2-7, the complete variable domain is EPEVTQTPSHQVTQMGQEVILRCVPISNHLYFYWYRQILGQKVEFLVSFYNNEISEKSEIFDDQFSVERPDGSNFTLKIRSTKLEDSAMYFCASSQTYEQYFGPGTRLTVT.

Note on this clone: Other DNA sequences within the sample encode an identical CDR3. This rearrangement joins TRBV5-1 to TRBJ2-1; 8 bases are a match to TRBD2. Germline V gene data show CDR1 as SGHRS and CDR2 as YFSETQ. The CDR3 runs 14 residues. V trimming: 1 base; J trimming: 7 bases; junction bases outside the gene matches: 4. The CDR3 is CASSLSGSGNEQFF. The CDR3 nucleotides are TGCGCCAGCAGCTTGAGCGGGAGTGGGAATGAGCAGTTCTTC.

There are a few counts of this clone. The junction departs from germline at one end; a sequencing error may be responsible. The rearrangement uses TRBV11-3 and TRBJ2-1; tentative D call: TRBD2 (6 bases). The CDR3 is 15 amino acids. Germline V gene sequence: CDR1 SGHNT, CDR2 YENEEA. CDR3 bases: TGTGCCAGCAGCTCGTTCGGGACTGGCCACAATGTGCAGTTCTTC. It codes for CASSSFGTGHNVQFF.